Listed below are T cell receptor beta chains from one sample, sequenced in a study of blood T cell repertoires in COVID-19. Sequenced by immunoSEQ multiplex PCR; TCRdb stores in-frame clones only, minus some. The sample gives about 300,000 clones, 89% of which show up once; 6.4% is in the top ten. Specimen: peripheral blood. The source of these receptors is a man aged 18 to 29 who had recovered from COVID-19. The CDR3 runs from the conserved cysteine through the conserved F or W. Each record gives: J gene, clone size, D gene, V gene, CDR3 DNA, CDR3 protein. D genes are given only for firm matches. Only part of the rows carry a size: once, few, many, or a class if the clone is expanded.

J gene: TRBJ1-4
clone size: .
D gene: TRBD1
V gene: TRBV7-8
CDR3 DNA: TGTGCCAGCAGCTTAGTCTTACAGGGGGGAAAACTGTTTTTT
CDR3 protein: CASSLVLQGGKLFF

J gene: TRBJ2-1
clone size: .
D gene: TRBD2
V gene: TRBV7-8
CDR3 DNA: TGTGCCAGCAGCCTCGAGCGGGAGGGGAGGTACAATGAGCAGTTCTTC
CDR3 protein: CASSLEREGRYNEQFF

J gene: TRBJ1-3
clone size: few
D gene: TRBD1
V gene: TRBV6-5
CDR3 DNA: TGTGCCAGCAGTTACTCAAGGGGGCGAAACACCATATATTTT
CDR3 protein: CASSYSRGRNTIYF

J gene: TRBJ2-1
clone size: .
D gene: TRBD2
V gene: TRBV4-1
CDR3 DNA: TGCGCCAGCAGCCAAGGTACTAGCGGAGCATACAATGAGCAGTTCTTC
CDR3 protein: CASSQGTSGAYNEQFF

J gene: TRBJ2-7
clone size: .
D gene: TRBD1
V gene: TRBV10-3
CDR3 DNA: TGTGCCATCTCTCGGCCCGGGACAGGCTCCTACGAGCAGTACTTC
CDR3 protein: CAISRPGTGSYEQYF

J gene: TRBJ2-1
clone size: .
D gene: TRBD2
V gene: TRBV7-3
CDR3 DNA: TGTGCCAGCAGCCTCTTCCCACTAGCGGGAGGCACCAATGAGCAGTTCTTC
CDR3 protein: CASSLFPLAGGTNEQFF

J gene: TRBJ1-6
clone size: .
D gene: TRBD1
V gene: TRBV6-5
CDR3 DNA: TGTGCCAGCAGTTACTCGACTAGGGGGCTCTCACCCCTCCACTTT
CDR3 protein: CASSYSTRGLSPLHF

J gene: TRBJ2-5
clone size: .
D gene: TRBD1
V gene: TRBV6-5
CDR3 DNA: TGTGCCAGCAGCTACAGGGGTCGGGAGACCCAGTACTTC
CDR3 protein: CASSYRGRETQYF

J gene: TRBJ1-4
clone size: .
D gene: .
V gene: TRBV18
CDR3 DNA: TGTGCCAGCTCCTTCGACAGCGCAACTAATGAAAAACTGTTTTTT
CDR3 protein: CASSFDSATNEKLFF

J gene: TRBJ2-2
clone size: once
D gene: TRBD2
V gene: TRBV4-2
CDR3 DNA: TGTGCCAGCAGCCAATTAAGGGGAACTAGCGGGGGGAAAAACACCGGGGAGCTGTTTTTT
CDR3 protein: CASSQLRGTSGGKNTGELFF

J gene: TRBJ2-1
clone size: .
D gene: TRBD1
V gene: TRBV18
CDR3 DNA: TGTGCCAGCTCACCAGCCCGGACAGGGGGGTTTTACAATGAGCAGTTCTTC
CDR3 protein: CASSPARTGGFYNEQFF

J gene: TRBJ1-5
clone size: once
D gene: .
V gene: TRBV15
CDR3 DNA: TGTGCCACCAGCAGAGACGATCAGCCCCAGCATTTT
CDR3 protein: CATSRDDQPQHF

J gene: TRBJ2-5
clone size: .
D gene: TRBD2
V gene: TRBV2
CDR3 DNA: TGTGCCTCCAGGGAGGGAGGGGTCGTTGAGACCCAGTACTTC
CDR3 protein: CASREGGVVETQYF

J gene: TRBJ1-4
clone size: .
D gene: TRBD1
V gene: TRBV15
CDR3 DNA: TGTGCCACCAAGGGACCTGATAGGAACAGGGGGCGCGGGCGTGAAAAACTGTTTTTT
CDR3 protein: CATKGPDRNRGRGREKLFF

J gene: TRBJ1-2
clone size: .
D gene: .
V gene: TRBV11-2
CDR3 DNA: TGTGCCAGCAGCCAGTATAACTATGGCTACACCTTC
CDR3 protein: CASSQYNYGYTF

J gene: TRBJ2-7
clone size: .
D gene: TRBD1
V gene: TRBV5-6
CDR3 DNA: TGTGCCAGCAGCCCCCGGACAGGGATCGAACTCGAGCAGTACTTC
CDR3 protein: CASSPRTGIELEQYF

J gene: TRBJ1-3
clone size: .
D gene: .
V gene: TRBV11-2
CDR3 DNA: TGTGCCAGCAGCTCCCTACGATCCTCTGGAAACACCATATATTTT
CDR3 protein: CASSSLRSSGNTIYF

J gene: TRBJ2-6
clone size: .
D gene: .
V gene: TRBV19
CDR3 DNA: TGTGCCAGTAGTATTCCCTCCAGGTCTGGGGCCAACGTCCTGACTTTC
CDR3 protein: CASSIPSRSGANVLTF

J gene: TRBJ1-3
clone size: .
D gene: .
V gene: TRBV4-1
CDR3 DNA: TGCGCCAGCAGCCCCAACTCGCTTGCAAACACCATATATTTT
CDR3 protein: CASSPNSLANTIYF

J gene: TRBJ1-4
clone size: .
D gene: TRBD1
V gene: TRBV6-5
CDR3 DNA: TGTGCCAGCAGCTCACAGGGGGCGCGAGGAAAACTGTTTTTT
CDR3 protein: CASSSQGARGKLFF

J gene: TRBJ2-7
clone size: .
D gene: .
V gene: TRBV11-3
CDR3 DNA: TGTGCCAGCAGCTCTCTTTGGCCCTCCTACGAGCAGTACTTC
CDR3 protein: CASSSLWPSYEQYF

J gene: TRBJ1-1
clone size: .
D gene: .
V gene: TRBV7-9
CDR3 DNA: TGTGCCAGCAGCTTAGTCTACGGGGTGTGGGCTGAAGCTTTCTTT
CDR3 protein: CASSLVYGVWAEAFF

J gene: TRBJ2-7
clone size: .
D gene: TRBD2
V gene: TRBV29-1
CDR3 DNA: TGCAGCGCCTGGACTAGCGGGCGCCACTTGGGGTTGGAGCAGTACTTC
CDR3 protein: CSAWTSGRHLGLEQYF

J gene: TRBJ1-1
clone size: .
D gene: .
V gene: TRBV5-5
CDR3 DNA: TGTGCCAGCAGCTTCGGGTTGAACACTGAAGCTTTCTTT
CDR3 protein: CASSFGLNTEAFF

J gene: TRBJ2-5
clone size: .
D gene: TRBD2
V gene: TRBV7-2
CDR3 DNA: TGTGCCAGCAGCTCTCCCAAGGTAGCGGGAGGTTACCAAGAGACCCAGTACTTC
CDR3 protein: CASSSPKVAGGYQETQYF

J gene: TRBJ1-2
clone size: .
D gene: .
V gene: TRBV25-1
CDR3 DNA: TGTGCCAGCAGTGAAGGGGGGGTCAGGTCCTATGGCTACACCTTC
CDR3 protein: CASSEGGVRSYGYTF

J gene: TRBJ1-2
clone size: .
D gene: TRBD1
V gene: TRBV7-3
CDR3 DNA: TGTGCCAGCAGCTTAGGGGACAGTCATGGCTACACCTTC
CDR3 protein: CASSLGDSHGYTF

J gene: TRBJ2-1
clone size: .
D gene: .
V gene: TRBV9
CDR3 DNA: TGTGCCAGCAGCGTACTAGAGCAGGGGACGTACAATGAGCAGTTCTTC
CDR3 protein: CASSVLEQGTYNEQFF

J gene: TRBJ2-7
clone size: .
D gene: .
V gene: TRBV12-3/TRBV12-4
CDR3 DNA: TGTGCCAGCAGTTGGGGACAAGCCTACGAGCAGTACTTC
CDR3 protein: CASSWGQAYEQYF

J gene: TRBJ1-5
clone size: .
D gene: .
V gene: TRBV30
CDR3 DNA: TGTGCCTGGAGTGTCGGGCGGGGCAATCAGCCCCAGCATTTT
CDR3 protein: CAWSVGRGNQPQHF

J gene: TRBJ2-7
clone size: .
D gene: TRBD1
V gene: TRBV4-1
CDR3 DNA: TGCGCCAGCAGCCAAGGGCCAGGGGGCCCCTACGAGCAGTACTTC
CDR3 protein: CASSQGPGGPYEQYF

J gene: TRBJ1-1
clone size: .
D gene: .
V gene: TRBV7-9
CDR3 DNA: TGTGCCAGCAGCTTAGTAGGGGAGGGGGAGACTGAAGCTTTCTTT
CDR3 protein: CASSLVGEGETEAFF

J gene: TRBJ2-7
clone size: .
D gene: TRBD1
V gene: TRBV13
CDR3 DNA: TGTGCCAGCAGCTTAGCTGGGACAGGAAGTGCCTACGAGCAGTACTTC
CDR3 protein: CASSLAGTGSAYEQYF

J gene: TRBJ2-1
clone size: .
D gene: TRBD2
V gene: TRBV10-3
CDR3 DNA: TGTGCCATCAATTACATAGCGGGGGGGCCGTGGAATGAGCAGTTCTTC
CDR3 protein: CAINYIAGGPWNEQFF

J gene: TRBJ2-1
clone size: .
D gene: TRBD2
V gene: TRBV15
CDR3 DNA: TGTGCCACCAGCAGTTTACGTACTAGCGGGAGGGCCGATGAGCAGTTCTTC
CDR3 protein: CATSSLRTSGRADEQFF

J gene: TRBJ2-7
clone size: .
D gene: .
V gene: TRBV11-2
CDR3 DNA: TGTGCCAGCAGCTCGGGATCCTACGAGCAGTACTTC
CDR3 protein: CASSSGSYEQYF

J gene: TRBJ1-5
clone size: .
D gene: .
V gene: TRBV25-1
CDR3 DNA: TGTGCCAGCAATTTACAGGGTTATAGCAATCAGCCCCAGCATTTT
CDR3 protein: CASNLQGYSNQPQHF

J gene: TRBJ2-2
clone size: .
D gene: .
V gene: TRBV7-9
CDR3 DNA: TGTGCCAGCAGCTTCCCCCGACAAGGAATCGGGGAGCTGTTTTTT
CDR3 protein: CASSFPRQGIGELFF

J gene: TRBJ2-7
clone size: .
D gene: .
V gene: TRBV27
CDR3 DNA: TGTGCCAGCAGTTTATCCCAGGGTGCCTACGAGCAGTACTTC
CDR3 protein: CASSLSQGAYEQYF

J gene: TRBJ2-7
clone size: once
D gene: TRBD1
V gene: TRBV27
CDR3 DNA: TGTGCCAGCAGTGTCGGACAGGGGAACGAGCAGTACTTC
CDR3 protein: CASSVGQGNEQYF

J gene: TRBJ2-7
clone size: .
D gene: .
V gene: TRBV9
CDR3 DNA: TGTGCCAGCAGCTTGTCCGGGGACTACGAGCAGTACTTC
CDR3 protein: CASSLSGDYEQYF

J gene: TRBJ2-7
clone size: .
D gene: TRBD1
V gene: TRBV5-8
CDR3 DNA: TGTGCCAGCAGCCGACAGGGTTTTGCGGACGAGCAGTACTTC
CDR3 protein: CASSRQGFADEQYF

J gene: TRBJ2-2
clone size: .
D gene: .
V gene: TRBV7-7
CDR3 DNA: TGTGCCAGCAGCCGCCAAGGGGATGACGGGGAGCTGTTTTTT
CDR3 protein: CASSRQGDDGELFF

J gene: TRBJ2-1
clone size: .
D gene: TRBD1
V gene: TRBV15
CDR3 DNA: TGTGCCACCAGCAGGGCCGGGACAGAGTACAATGAGCAGTTCTTC
CDR3 protein: CATSRAGTEYNEQFF

J gene: TRBJ2-3
clone size: .
D gene: .
V gene: TRBV2
CDR3 DNA: TGTGCCAGCACGAATCTCCCCGGGACAGATACGCAGTATTTT
CDR3 protein: CASTNLPGTDTQYF

J gene: TRBJ1-1
clone size: .
D gene: .
V gene: TRBV5-1
CDR3 DNA: TGCGCCAGCAGCTTTACGAGGTCAGGGTACACTGAAGCTTTCTTT
CDR3 protein: CASSFTRSGYTEAFF

J gene: TRBJ1-2
clone size: .
D gene: .
V gene: TRBV27
CDR3 DNA: TGTGCCAGCAGTTTGCGGGGCTCCTACTATGGCTACACCTTC
CDR3 protein: CASSLRGSYYGYTF

J gene: TRBJ1-2
clone size: .
D gene: TRBD1
V gene: TRBV5-4
CDR3 DNA: TGTGCCAGCAGCCTACAGGGGGCCTTTTACTATGGCTACACCTTC
CDR3 protein: CASSLQGAFYYGYTF

J gene: TRBJ2-7
clone size: .
D gene: .
V gene: TRBV21-1
CDR3 DNA: TGTGCCAGCAGCACGGGGATCGGAGGGCCGTGGATTGGACCCTACGAGCAGTACTTC
CDR3 protein: CASSTGIGGPWIGPYEQYF

J gene: TRBJ2-7
clone size: .
D gene: TRBD1
V gene: TRBV5-5
CDR3 DNA: TGTGCCAGCAGCTTTCGACAGGGGTACGAGCAGTACTTC
CDR3 protein: CASSFRQGYEQYF

J gene: TRBJ2-5
clone size: .
D gene: TRBD1
V gene: TRBV7-6
CDR3 DNA: TGTGCCAGCAGCTTAGCTGGGACAGTAGAGACCCAGTACTTC
CDR3 protein: CASSLAGTVETQYF

J gene: TRBJ2-2
clone size: .
D gene: TRBD1
V gene: TRBV11-2
CDR3 DNA: TGTGCCAGCAGCGGGCCGAGACAGGGGTCGGTCGGGGAGCTGTTTTTT
CDR3 protein: CASSGPRQGSVGELFF

J gene: TRBJ2-7
clone size: once
D gene: .
V gene: TRBV5-1
CDR3 DNA: TGCGCCAGCAGCATCTGGGGGGGCCCGAGCTCCTACGAGCAGTACTTC
CDR3 protein: CASSIWGGPSSYEQYF

J gene: TRBJ1-5
clone size: .
D gene: .
V gene: TRBV6-1
CDR3 DNA: TGTGCCAGCAGTGAATCAGGGTTTGAGGATCAGCCCCAGCATTTT
CDR3 protein: CASSESGFEDQPQHF

J gene: TRBJ2-5
clone size: .
D gene: .
V gene: TRBV24-1
CDR3 DNA: TGTGCCACCAGTGACCCAAACAGAGATGGAGAGACCCAGTACTTC
CDR3 protein: CATSDPNRDGETQYF

J gene: TRBJ2-3
clone size: .
D gene: .
V gene: TRBV10-1
CDR3 DNA: TGCGCCAGCAGTGAAACTGTCCGCACAGATACGCAGTATTTT
CDR3 protein: CASSETVRTDTQYF

J gene: TRBJ2-1
clone size: once
D gene: TRBD2
V gene: TRBV27
CDR3 DNA: TGTGCCAGCAGTTTGGGTAGCGGGAGTTATACTCGACCGCAGTTCTTC
CDR3 protein: CASSLGSGSYTRPQFF

J gene: TRBJ1-6
clone size: .
D gene: .
V gene: TRBV7-6
CDR3 DNA: TGTGCCAGCAGTTCACTCGGTTCACCCCTCCACTTT
CDR3 protein: CASSSLGSPLHF

J gene: TRBJ2-1
clone size: once
D gene: .
V gene: TRBV12-5
CDR3 DNA: TGTGCTAGTGGTCCCACTCTGTTCTTC
CDR3 protein: CASGPTLFF